A single sample is the source of the 12 T cell receptor beta chains below, sequenced in a study of T cells after posttransplantation cyclophosphamide (TCRdb year 2016). Receptors were amplified or captured by the immunoSEQ multiplex PCR assay. TCRdb's version of the immuneACCESS table is confined to in-frame rearrangements and falls short of the full clone set. An unresolved V gene accounts for under half of the shortfall where checked; the remainder is of unknown origin. Recorded for this sample are around 47,000 clones; roughly 92% of them occurred a single time. 2.5% to 3% of the sample lies in the top ten. The sequenced sample was PBMCs. The receptor source for this set is a woman in her 30s in good health and a related stem cell transplant donor.

Only a few counts were recorded for this clone. The genes are TRBV7-8 and TRBJ1-2, with D unclear. This CDR3 has 16 amino acids. Trimming shortened V by 0 bases and J by 8 bases, and 19 bases separated the two germline ends. The germline V gene encodes CDR1 SGHVS and CDR2 FQNEAQ. CDR3 DNA: TGTGCCAGCAGCTTAGCGAGCCCTCCTCTCTCGTCCGGCTACACCTTC. It codes for CASSLASPPLSSGYTF. Full variable domain (remainder filled in from reference TRBV7-8 and TRBJ1-2): GAGVSQSPRYKVAKRGQDVALRCDPISGHVSLFWYQQALGQGPEFLTYFQNEAQLDKSGLPSDRFFAERPEGSVSTLKIQRTQQEDSAVYLCASSLASPPLSSGYTFGSGTRLTVV.

This chain links TRBV6-1 with TRBJ1-1; tentatively, D is TRBD1 (6 bases). Per germline, CDR1 MNHNS and CDR2 SASEGT. This CDR3 has 14 amino acids. Trimming took 8 bases from V and 1 from J, leaving 14 bases between them. CDR3 amino acids: CASGRGHPNTEAFF. In DNA, the CDR3 is TGTGCCAGCGGACGGGGACACCCGAACACTGAAGCTTTCTTT.

The chain recombines TRBV7-6 with TRBJ2-5; 10 nucleotides match TRBD2. CDR3 length: 16 residues. Per the germline V gene, CDR1 is SGHVS and CDR2 is FNYEAQ. V lost 5 bases to trimming and J lost 2 bases; unmatched junction nucleotides: 8. CDR3 nucleotides: TGTGCCAGCAGCCCGAAGCGGGGGGGCCCTCAAGAGACCCAGTACTTC. Translating gives CASSPKRGGPQETQYF.

The chain combines TRBV10-3 with TRBJ1-1; TRBD1 matches 12 bases. The CDR3 has 15 residues. J lost 1 base, V lost 6 bases, and 3 bases had no gene match. CDR1 ENHRY and CDR2 SYGVKD come from the germline V gene. Here the CDR3 DNA reads TGTGCCATCAGGAGGGACAGGGGGCCGAACACTGAAGCTTTCTTT. Protein sequence: CAIRRDRGPNTEAFF.

The chain joins TRBV6-6 to TRBJ1-3; tentatively, D is TRBD1 (6 bases). Germline CDR1 and CDR2: MNHNY and SVGAGI (reference sequence). This CDR3 comprises 15 residues. Deletions cut 6 bases from V and 3 bases from J, with 15 bases between. The CDR3 region has the DNA TGTGCCAGCAGGCCTACAGGGTTGGTTGGAAACACCATATATTTT. Protein product: CASRPTGLVGNTIYF.

The chain carries TRBV6-1 and TRBJ1-2; D perhaps matches TRBD1 (6 bases). The CDR3 is 14 amino acids. The germline V and J ends were trimmed by 8 bases and 5 bases, with 18 bases remaining between them. Germline-derived CDR1 and CDR2 are MNHNS and SASEGT. CDR3 nucleotide sequence: TGTGCCAGCGGAAACAGGGAGATGAGGTATGGCTACACCTTC. Its translation is CASGNREMRYGYTF.

The chain is built from TRBV6-6 and TRBJ1-3; D uncertain. CDR1 is MNHNY, CDR2 SVGAGI, per germline (reference sequence). The CDR3 spans 15 residues. The V and J ends lost 6 bases and 4 bases respectively, with 16 bases between them. CDR3 nucleotides: TGTGCCAGCAGGGGCCCGAGGGAGTGGGGAAACACCATATATTTT. This gives the protein CASRGPREWGNTIYF.

The rearrangement uses TRBV5-5 and TRBJ2-7; D is ambiguous. This CDR3 spans 13 amino acids. Trimming cost V 4 bases and J 3 bases, with 11 bases left between them. The germline CDR1 and CDR2 sequences are SGHKS and YYEKEE (reference sequence). CDR3 residues: CASSATVYYEQYF. The CDR3 DNA reads as TGTGCCAGCAGCGCTACAGTTTACTACGAGCAGTACTTC.

The CDR3 protein is CASSQTGTGPFDTQYF. The CDR3 DNA reads TGCGCCAGCAGCCAAACCGGGACAGGGCCTTTCGATACGCAGTATTTT. This chain links TRBV5-1 with TRBJ2-3, with 9 bases lining up with TRBD1. The CDR3 loop spans 16 amino acids. The V segment lost 4 bases and the J segment 6 bases; nucleotides outside the gene matches: 12. CDR1 SGHRS and CDR2 YFSETQ come from the germline V gene.

This chain connects TRBV7-8 to TRBJ1-2; D is unclear. Germline CDR1 is SGHVS and CDR2 is FQNEAQ. The CDR3 length is 11 residues. Between the trimmed V and J ends, which lost 4 bases and 2 bases, there was a span of 2 bases. CDR3 bases: TGTGCCAGCAGCTCAAACTATGGCTACACCTTC. This translates into CASSSNYGYTF.

V usage is TRBV28 and J usage is TRBJ2-3; 9 positions agree with TRBD1. The V gene end was trimmed by 2 bases and the J gene end by 2 bases; junction bases not matched to a gene: 8. Germline CDR1 MDHEN, CDR2 SYDVKM. The CDR3 sequence is 17 residues long. The CDR3 is CASSLNPGQGSTDTQYF. The CDR3 DNA is TGTGCCAGCAGTTTAAACCCGGGACAGGGCTCCACAGATACGCAGTATTTT.

The chain is built from TRBV19 and TRBJ2-7; possibly TRBD1 for D (5 bases). CDR3 length: 14 residues. The germline gives CDR1 LNHDA, CDR2 SQIVND (reference sequence). V was trimmed by 4 bases and J by 3 bases, leaving 13 bases between them. The CDR3 spells CASSTLTEDYEQYF. CDR3 coding DNA: TGTGCCAGTAGTACCCTGACAGAAGACTACGAGCAGTACTTC. Drawing the rest from reference TRBV19 and TRBJ2-7, the complete variable domain is DGGITQSPKYLFRKEGQNVTLSCEQNLNHDAMYWYRQDPGQGLRLIYYSQIVNDFQKGDIAEGYSVSREKKESFPLTVTSAQKNPTAFYLCASSTLTEDYEQYFGPGTRLTVT.